This is a list of T cell receptor beta chains from one sample in a study of Ad26.COV2.S vaccination and SARS-CoV-2 variants. Clones were read by immunoSEQ multiplex PCR, and TCRdb kept only the in-frame ones, dropping some. This table holds approximately 400,000 clones, about four fifths found once. This specimen consisted of peripheral blood, obtained in a trial of Ad26.COV2.S vaccine versus placebo. The receptors stem from a person between 18 and 65 years old who received the Ad26.COV2.S COVID-19 vaccine or a placebo. The CDR3 runs from the conserved cysteine through the conserved F or W. D genes are given only for firm matches. Not all rows give a size; the values are once, few, many and, for expanded clones, a class.

clone_size j_call d_call v_call cdr3_nt cdr3_aa
- TRBJ2-1 TRBD2 TRBV7-6 TGTGCCAGCACCCCTACTAGCGGGGGATACAATGAGCAGTTCTTC CASTPTSGGYNEQFF
- TRBJ2-1 - TRBV3-1/TRBV3-2 TGTGCCAGCAGCCTAGGTGAGGCGGGCCCCTATTCCGATGAGCAGTTCTTC CASSLGEAGPYSDEQFF
- TRBJ1-5 - TRBV6-6 TGTGCCAGCAGTTACTCGGACGGCTACAATCAGCCCCAGCATTTT CASSYSDGYNQPQHF
- TRBJ2-5 - TRBV5-1 TGCGCCAGCAGCTTAAGACCAGGTATTCAGGAGACCCAGTACTTC CASSLRPGIQETQYF
- TRBJ2-1 TRBD2 TRBV11-2 TGTGCCAGCAGCTTAGATTGGGCTAGCGGCAATGAGCAGTTCTTC CASSLDWASGNEQFF
- TRBJ2-7 - TRBV12-3/TRBV12-4 TGTGCCAGCAGCCGTGGGCCCTACGAGCAGTACTTC CASSRGPYEQYF
- TRBJ2-1 TRBD2 TRBV30 TGTGCCTCTAAACTAGCGGGAGTTTTCTATGAGCAGTTCTTC CASKLAGVFYEQFF
once TRBJ2-1 - TRBV11-3 TGTGCCAGCAGCTCAGGACAGGGTTGGGAGGGCGGTGAGCAGTTCTTC CASSSGQGWEGGEQFF
- TRBJ2-4 - TRBV2 TGTGCCAGCAGCCCCAGAGGGGCGGGGGCCAAAAACATTCAGTACTTC CASSPRGAGAKNIQYF
- TRBJ1-2 TRBD1 TRBV9 TGTGCCAGCAGCCTAAACCAACGCTACCCGTTGCGGGACAGCTATGGCTACACCTTC CASSLNQRYPLRDSYGYTF
- TRBJ1-1 - TRBV19 TGTGCCAGTAGTTGGTCCCTGAACACTGAAGCTTTCTTT CASSWSLNTEAFF
- TRBJ2-5 TRBD2 TRBV9 TGTGCCAGCAGCGCCGCGGGGGGGCCGGCGGCGGGAGAGACCCAGTACTTC CASSAAGGPAAGETQYF
once TRBJ2-1 - TRBV5-5 TGTGCCAGCAGTCAGGACGCCTACAATGAGCAGTTCTTC CASSQDAYNEQFF
few TRBJ2-7 TRBD1 TRBV4-2 TGTGCCAGCAGCCAAGGACAGGGGCAGCAGTACTTC CASSQGQGQQYF
- TRBJ2-1 - TRBV6-4 TGTGCCAGCAGCCGGACAGCCTACAATGAGCAGTTCTTC CASSRTAYNEQFF
- TRBJ2-7 - TRBV7-2 TGTGCCAGCAGCTTTGTACTAGAAGGGTTCGAGCAGTACTTC CASSFVLEGFEQYF
- TRBJ2-3 TRBD2 TRBV5-1 TGCGCCAGCAGCGAGGCCGCGGGAGGGCCCTCAGATACGCAGTATTTT CASSEAAGGPSDTQYF
- TRBJ2-7 TRBD2 TRBV29-1 TGCAGCGTTGACCAGCGGGGTACCTACGAGCAGTACTTC CSVDQRGTYEQYF
- TRBJ1-2 - TRBV4-1 TGCGCCAGCAGCCAGACCGGGACACTTAACTATGGCTACACCTTC CASSQTGTLNYGYTF
once TRBJ2-5 TRBD1 TRBV15 TGTGCCACCAGCAGAGACCGAATCCGGGACAGGGGAGTGGAGACCCAGTACTTC CATSRDRIRDRGVETQYF
- TRBJ2-5 - TRBV5-6 TGTGCCAGCAGCTCGTGGCCCCAAGAGACCCAGTACTTC CASSSWPQETQYF
- TRBJ2-7 - TRBV11-3 TGTGCCAGCAGCCCTCGGATTGGGACTCGGGAGTTCGACGAGCAGTACTTC CASSPRIGTREFDEQYF
- TRBJ2-1 - TRBV7-9 TGTGCCAGCAGCTTACCCCGGGGGCCCGGCGAGCAGTTCTTC CASSLPRGPGEQFF
- TRBJ2-1 TRBD2 TRBV9 TGTGCCAGCAGCCAGACTAGCGGGAGGGCCGTTGAGCAGTTCTTC CASSQTSGRAVEQFF
- TRBJ1-2 - TRBV27 TGTGCCAGCAGTTTATTGGGCAGGGGATATGGCTACACCTTC CASSLLGRGYGYTF
few TRBJ2-1 TRBD2 TRBV4-2 TGTGCCAGCAGCCAAGACAAGGGGGGACTAGCGGGGAATGAGCAGTTCTTC CASSQDKGGLAGNEQFF
few TRBJ1-1 - TRBV12-3/TRBV12-4 TGTGCCAGCCTCGGGGTCGGCACTGAAGCTTTCTTT CASLGVGTEAFF
- TRBJ1-6 - TRBV7-2 TGTGCCAGCAGCTTACAGGGTAATTCACCCCTCCACTTT CASSLQGNSPLHF
- TRBJ2-7 - TRBV5-1 TGCGCCAGCAGCATGAGACAAAATGCTTACGAGCAGTACTTC CASSMRQNAYEQYF
- TRBJ1-3 TRBD1 TRBV6-6 TGTGCCAGCAGTCGACAGGGGGCAAAAGGTTCTGGAAACACCATATATTTT CASSRQGAKGSGNTIYF
- TRBJ1-1 - TRBV19 TGTGCCAGTGGGCGTGCAGGACCAGACACTGAAGCTTTCTTT CASGRAGPDTEAFF
- TRBJ2-7 TRBD2 TRBV7-2 TGTGCCAGCAGCTTGGGGACTAACTACGAGCAGTACTTC CASSLGTNYEQYF
- TRBJ2-2 TRBD2 TRBV10-3 TGTGCCATCAGTGGTCTAGCGGGAGAGCTCGGGGAGCTGTTTTTT CAISGLAGELGELFF
- TRBJ1-4 - TRBV28 TGTGCCAGCAGTTTTATACAGCGAAAACTGTTTTTT CASSFIQRKLFF
- TRBJ1-2 TRBD1 TRBV30 TGTGCCTGGAGTTCCAATTTAGGACAGGGATATGGCTACACCTTC CAWSSNLGQGYGYTF
once TRBJ2-1 - TRBV27 TGTGCCAGCAGTTTTTTCGGGGGCTACAATGAGCAGTTCTTC CASSFFGGYNEQFF
few TRBJ2-3 - TRBV7-9 TGTGCCAGCAGCGGAATGGTCGGCGATACGCAGTATTTT CASSGMVGDTQYF
- TRBJ1-3 TRBD1 TRBV6-5 TGTGCCAGCACTATGGGACAGGGGATAGAAAACACCATATATTTT CASTMGQGIENTIYF
few TRBJ1-3 - TRBV2 TGTGCCAGCACCGACATAAGGGGGGCTGGAAACACCATATATTTT CASTDIRGAGNTIYF
- TRBJ2-2 TRBD1 TRBV7-9 TGTGCCAGCAGACCTATTACAGGGGGTGGCACCGGGGAGCTGTTTTTT CASRPITGGGTGELFF
- TRBJ2-7 TRBD1 TRBV6-6 TGTGCCAGCAGTTGGGACAGGGTCCGGGAGCAGTACTTC CASSWDRVREQYF
- TRBJ1-4 - TRBV5-1 TGCGCCAGCAGCTCGGGCCCCGGGCTTAATGAAAAACTGTTTTTT CASSSGPGLNEKLFF
- TRBJ2-1 TRBD2 TRBV7-3 TGTGCCAGCAGCTTTAGCGGGGGGGTTGGTAATGAGCAGTTCTTC CASSFSGGVGNEQFF
- TRBJ2-1 - TRBV12-3/TRBV12-4 TGTGCCAGCAGTCTATATGAGCAGTTCTTC CASSLYEQFF
- TRBJ1-1 - TRBV9 TGTGCCAGCAGCGTAGCAAGGGGAGCTACGAACACTGAAGCTTTCTTT CASSVARGATNTEAFF
- TRBJ2-7 TRBD1 TRBV7-9 TGTGCCAGCAGCTTTCGACAGGGAAGCTACGAGCAGTACTTC CASSFRQGSYEQYF
- TRBJ1-5 - TRBV2 TGTGCCAGCAGTGAAAGGGGGTTTGATCAGCCCCAGCATTTT CASSERGFDQPQHF
- TRBJ1-2 - TRBV6-5 TGTGCCAGCAGTTTCGAAGGGGGAAGTGGCTACACCTTC CASSFEGGSGYTF
- TRBJ1-4 TRBD1 TRBV9 TGTGCCAGCAGCACGGACAGGGGAGACGAAAAACTGTTTTTT CASSTDRGDEKLFF
- TRBJ2-7 - TRBV12-3/TRBV12-4 TGTGCCAGCAGCCTCCACAGTAGCTACGAGCAGTACTTC CASSLHSSYEQYF
- TRBJ1-1 - TRBV3-1/TRBV3-2 TGTGCCAGCAGCTCACCCTCGGGGCGACCTGACTTGAACACTGAAGCTTTCTTT CASSSPSGRPDLNTEAFF
- TRBJ2-1 - TRBV11-3 TGTGCCAGCAGCTTAGAGGCAGCGCACAATGAGCAGTTCTTC CASSLEAAHNEQFF
few TRBJ1-3 - TRBV5-4 TGTGCCAGCAGCTCTAAGAGGGAGGGAAACACCATATATTTT CASSSKREGNTIYF
- TRBJ2-1 - TRBV27 TGTGCCAGCAGTTTAGAACCTTACAATGAGCAGTTCTTC CASSLEPYNEQFF
- TRBJ2-3 TRBD2 TRBV9 TGTGCCAGCAGCCAACTAGCGAGCACAGATACGCAGTATTTT CASSQLASTDTQYF
- TRBJ2-4 - TRBV24-1 TGTGCCACCAGTGAGTCGGGGGAGGCCAAAAACATTCAGTACTTC CATSESGEAKNIQYF
- TRBJ1-3 - TRBV4-1 TGCGCCAGCAGCCGACTAGTTGGAAACACCATATATTTT CASSRLVGNTIYF